These 11 T cell receptor beta chains share one sample of origin, sequenced in a study of cytomegalovirus exposure and HLA in healthy donors (dated by TCRdb to about 2017). Library preparation used the immunoSEQ multiplex PCR assay. A mixture of 60 forward primers for TCR Vbeta segments and 13 reverse primers for TCR Jbeta segments was used in the multiplex PCR. TCRdb carries this immuneACCESS record with in-frame sequences only. Its versions omit some clonotypes, under half of them owing to an unresolved V gene in the studies checked, with the rest unexplained. This sample is represented by about 170,000 clones; around 72% of them were singletons. Of the sample, around 6.9% falls within the top ten clones. Sample: PBMCs. Every receptor here comes from a man aged 35 to 55 in good health and CMV-seropositive.

This clone appeared a few times. This chain connects TRBV19 to TRBJ1-5; D is uncertain. V was clipped by 8 bases and J by 0 bases, with 8 bases between them. Per germline, CDR1 LNHDA and CDR2 SQIVND (reference sequence). The CDR3 consists of 13 residues. The CDR3 bases are TGTGCCAGTGCGGAGGTTAGCAATCAGCCCCAGCATTTT. This gives the protein CASAEVSNQPQHF.

The V call is TRBV7-9, the J call TRBJ1-4; D is perhaps TRBD1 (6 bases). The length of the CDR3 is 11 residues. V was cut by 5 bases and J by 11 bases, with 9 bases left in between. Germline assignment: CDR1 SEHNR and CDR2 FQNEAQ (reference sequence). The CDR3 reads CASSNRGKLFF. CDR3 bases: TGTGCCAGCAGCAATAGGGGGAAACTGTTTTTT.

The rearrangement links TRBV6-5 to TRBJ1-2; TRBD1 agrees at 7 bases. This CDR3 is built from 15 residues. Germline CDR1 and CDR2: MNHEY and SVGAGI. Trimming cost V 5 bases and J 0 bases; bases outside gene matches: 6. CDR3 bases: TGTGCCAGCAGTACGACAGGGCCTTCTAACTATGGCTACACCTTC. It encodes CASSTTGPSNYGYTF.

This clone was counted a few times. The genes are TRBV7-3 and TRBJ2-2, with 8 nucleotides matching TRBD2. Germline CDR1 reads SGHTA; CDR2 reads FQGTGA. V trimming: 5 bases; J trimming: 5 bases; junction bases outside the gene matches: 10. This CDR3 comprises 16 residues. CDR3 in amino acids: CASSPRGGKTTGELFF. DNA for the CDR3: TGTGCCAGCAGCCCACGGGGGGGGAAAACGACCGGGGAGCTGTTTTTT.

The chain uses TRBV2 and TRBJ2-7; D perhaps matches TRBD2 (6 bases). The CDR3 is made up of 14 amino acids. Germline V gene data show CDR1 as SNHLY and CDR2 as FYNNEI. Between the trimmed V and J ends, which lost 8 bases and 1 base, there was a span of 15 bases. CDR3 sequence (DNA): TGTGCCAGCGGGTCGGCGGGGAATTCCTACGAGCAGTACTTC. It codes for CASGSAGNSYEQYF.

CDR3: CASSIDGTSGYGYTF. CDR3 sequence (DNA): TGTGCCAGTAGTATAGACGGGACTTCTGGGTATGGCTACACCTTC. The J gene is TRBJ1-2, the V gene TRBV19; maybe TRBD1 (5 bases). V gave up 0 bases and J gave up 5 bases, with 13 bases separating them. Per the germline V gene, CDR1 is LNHDA and CDR2 is SQIVND (reference sequence). The CDR3 extends over 15 amino acids.

The chain has TRBV15 and TRBJ2-7; the D gene is possibly TRBD1 (5 bases). Trimming removed 2 bases from V and 4 bases from J, with 6 bases in between. CDR1 is LNHNV and CDR2 is YYDKDF in the germline V gene (reference sequence). CDR3 length: 12 residues. CDR3 protein: CATSRRGYEQYF. The CDR3 nucleotides are TGTGCCACCAGCAGAAGGGGTTACGAGCAGTACTTC.

This clone was seen only once. The chain uses TRBV10-3 and TRBJ2-7; 7 bases are a match to TRBD1. The CDR3 loop spans 13 amino acids. From germline, CDR1 is ENHRY and CDR2 SYGVKD. The ends lost 4 bases at V and 1 base at J; junction bases unmatched: 1. In DNA, the CDR3 is TGTGCCATCAGTGGGACAGGTTCCTACGAGCAGTACTTC. It translates to CAISGTGSYEQYF.

The chain is built from TRBV19 and TRBJ1-1; tentatively, D is TRBD1 (6 bases). Germline values: CDR1 LNHDA, CDR2 SQIVND (reference sequence). The CDR3 is made up of 15 amino acids. Trimming removed 10 bases from V and 4 bases from J, with 22 bases in between. The CDR3 spells CATTPSAGAITEAFF. The CDR3 DNA follows: TGTGCCACCACTCCGTCGGCAGGGGCGATCACTGAAGCTTTCTTT.

Only a few counts were recorded for this clone. The chain is built from TRBV12-5 and TRBJ1-5; D gene uncertain. Trimming shortened V by 1 base and J by 5 bases, and 6 bases separated the two germline ends. CDR1 LGHNT and CDR2 FRNRAP come from the germline V gene. The CDR3 has 13 amino acids. The CDR3 DNA sequence: TGTGCTAGTGGTTTGGGACAACATCAGCCCCAGCATTTT. Its translation is CASGLGQHQPQHF.

Only a few counts were recorded for this clone. V gene TRBV10-1 combines with J gene TRBJ2-5; TRBD1 matches 8 bases. From germline, CDR1 is WNHNN and CDR2 SYGVQD (reference sequence). This CDR3 comprises 13 residues. V lost 10 bases to trimming and J lost 5 bases; unmatched junction nucleotides: 9. Here the CDR3 reads CAIQTGEVETQYF. CDR3 in DNA: TGCGCCATTCAGACAGGGGAGGTGGAGACCCAGTACTTC.